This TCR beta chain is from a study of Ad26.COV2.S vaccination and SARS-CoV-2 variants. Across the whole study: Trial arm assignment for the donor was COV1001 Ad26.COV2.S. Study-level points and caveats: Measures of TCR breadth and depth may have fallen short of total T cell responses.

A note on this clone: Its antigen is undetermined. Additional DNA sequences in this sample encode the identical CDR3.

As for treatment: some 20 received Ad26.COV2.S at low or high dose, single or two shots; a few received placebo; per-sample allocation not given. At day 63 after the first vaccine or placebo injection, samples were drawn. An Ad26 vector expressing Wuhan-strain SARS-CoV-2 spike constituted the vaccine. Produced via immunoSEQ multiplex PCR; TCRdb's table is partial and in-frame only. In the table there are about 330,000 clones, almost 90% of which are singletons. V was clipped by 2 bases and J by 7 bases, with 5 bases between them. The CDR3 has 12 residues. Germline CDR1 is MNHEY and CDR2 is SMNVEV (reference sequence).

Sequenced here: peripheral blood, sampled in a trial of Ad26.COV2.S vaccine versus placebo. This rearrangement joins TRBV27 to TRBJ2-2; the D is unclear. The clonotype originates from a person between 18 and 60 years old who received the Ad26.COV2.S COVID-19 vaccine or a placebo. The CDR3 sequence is CASSLLSGELFF. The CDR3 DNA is TGTGCCAGCAGTTTACTCAGCGGGGAGCTGTTTTTT.